This T cell receptor (beta chain) was captured in a study of cytomegalovirus exposure and HLA in healthy donors. Study findings and constraints: Three CMV-associated chains were confirmed in vitro to be specific for CMV antigens. Certain sequence variants were highly shared and formed a cluster, and this cluster was likely a sequencing artifact. Later work found that TCR association rates differed between HLA loci; DRB1 had the most and HLA-C the fewest.

The ends lost 2 bases at V and 4 bases at J; junction bases unmatched: 8. This CDR3 region has 14 residues. Germline CDR1 and CDR2: SQVTM and ANQGSEA. With regard to this clone: Its matching antigen is unknown.

13 Jbeta primers and 60 Vbeta primers were used for the PCR. The method was immunoSEQ multiplex PCR; TCRdb's version includes in-frame clones alone and lacks a portion of them. The sample records 200,000 to 250,000 clones, about 78% being singletons. The sample consisted of PBMCs. The chain links TRBV29-1 to TRBJ2-7; 7 nucleotides agree with TRBD1. The sequence was collected from a male donor in good health and CMV-seronegative. The CDR3 here is CSVELPGGAYEQYF. The CDR3 nucleotides are TGCAGCGTTGAATTGCCAGGGGGAGCATACGAGCAGTACTTC.